This T cell receptor (beta chain) stems from a study of blood T cell repertoires in COVID-19. In the study overall: Acute and convalescent COVID-19 specimens originated in the United States, Italy and Spain. PBMCs, B-cell-depleted T cells, or T cells provided the cDNA or gDNA that made up the material.

The table lists this clone with a few counts. Authors' data handling: Nucleated cell number was recorded as an estimate derived from reference gene primer amplification. Generated by immunoSEQ multiplex PCR, the TCRdb table keeps only in-frame clones and is missing some. Clonal size and the V and J genes are those of that table, whereas D and trimming came from the DNA. The repertoire holds roughly 94,000 clones, 70% to 85% seen once, with 20% to 25% in the top ten. The CDR3 sequence is 15 residues long. J was trimmed by 1 base and V by 6 bases; bases with no gene match: 5. CDR1 and CDR2 from the germline V gene are LNHDA and SQIVND (reference sequence).

This receptor was taken from a man between 60 and 70 years old with acute or convalescent COVID-19. The genes are TRBV19 and TRBJ1-1; 10 bases align to TRBD1. Sequenced: peripheral blood. The CDR3, as DNA: TGTGCCAGTAGAGGGACAGGGGCAGGGAACACTGAAGCTTTCTTT. Translating gives CASRGTGAGNTEAFF.